The source of this T cell receptor beta chain is a study of human T cells and chemical hapten exposure. TCRdb analysed the RACE reads with MiXCR anew, one entry per CDR3 protein. The data show fewer than 100,000 distinct CDR3 sequences, with about 9.3% seen just once and more than 2% held by the top ten. The time point denotes: patch test 2, 6 weeks after DPC sensitization. Sample treatment: therapeutic diphenylcyclopropenone sensitization with weekly scalp DPC. V was pared by 3 bases and J by 0 bases, with 7 bases between. CDR3 length equals 14 residues. From germline, CDR1 is ENHRY and CDR2 SYGVKD. This specimen was whole blood, taken in connection with sensitization to the hapten diphenylcyclopropenone (DPC). The chain combines TRBV10-3 with TRBJ2-3; unclear D gene. This sequence was found in a woman aged 35 to 49 with alopecia areata. Some clones in this sample may be carry-over from other donors' samples. The CDR3 reads CAISDRRSTDTQYF. In DNA, the CDR3 is TGTGCCATCAGTGACAGGCGCAGCACAGATACGCAGTATTTT.